What follows are 27 T cell receptor beta chains derived from one specimen sequenced in a study of blood T cell repertoires in COVID-19. Sequencing used immunoSEQ multiplex PCR; TCRdb keeps in-frame clones, though not all of them. The profile shows fewer than 250,000 clones, around 90% of them singletons. Material: peripheral blood. Every receptor here comes from a man between 60 and 75 years old who had recovered from COVID-19.

This sequence joins TRBV6-5 and TRBJ2-1, with 11 bases that match TRBD1. The germline V gene encodes CDR1 MNHEY and CDR2 SVGAGI. The ends lost 3 bases at V and 5 bases at J; junction bases unmatched: 6. The CDR3 is made up of 16 amino acids. CDR3 in DNA: TGTGCCAGCAGTTATATTGGACAGGGGGCCAACAATGAGCAGTTCTTC. It encodes CASSYIGQGANNEQFF.

The chain is built from TRBV7-2 and TRBJ1-1; possibly TRBD1 for D (6 bases). The length of the CDR3 is 13 residues. Trimming cost V 4 bases and J 8 bases, with 14 bases left between them. In germline, CDR1 is SGHTA, CDR2 FQGNSA. In nucleotides, the CDR3 is TGTGCCAGCAGCTCGACCAGGGACAACGAAGCTTTCTTT. Translation gives CASSSTRDNEAFF.

The rearrangement uses TRBV5-1 and TRBJ2-5; 8 bases line up with TRBD1. Germline CDR1 and CDR2: SGHRS and YFSETQ. CDR3 length equals 17 residues. V dropped 6 bases and J dropped 2; count of bases not matched to a gene: 15. As DNA, the CDR3 is TGCGCCAGCACCTATTTAGGTGCGACAGGGGCGCAAGAGACCCAGTACTTC. The encoded protein is CASTYLGATGAQETQYF.

The chain combines TRBV5-1 with TRBJ2-7, with 8 bases identical to TRBD1. CDR1 is SGHRS, CDR2 YFSETQ, per germline. There are 14 residues in the CDR3. Trimming took 3 bases from V and 4 from J; bases not matched to a gene: 6. DNA of the CDR3: TGCGCCAGCAGCTCAGGGACAGGTGGATACGAGCAGTACTTC. Translation: CASSSGTGGYEQYF. The whole variable domain, filled in from reference TRBV5-1 and TRBJ2-7, reads KAGVTQTPRYLIKTRGQQVTLSCSPISGHRSVSWYQQTPGQGLQFLFEYFSETQRNKGNFPGRFSGRQFSNSRSEMNVSTLELGDSALYLCASSSGTGGYEQYFGPGTRLTVT.

V and J are TRBV7-3 and TRBJ1-2; the match to TRBD1 covers 9 bases. Germline lookup yields CDR1 SGHTA and CDR2 FQGTGA. Trimming took 5 bases from V and 6 from J; bases not matched to a gene: 7. This CDR3 contains 14 residues. CDR3 in DNA: TGTGCCAGCAGCCCAACAGGGGGCGCAGATGGCTACACCTTC. Amino acids: CASSPTGGADGYTF.

This chain connects TRBV7-8 to TRBJ1-1, with D possibly being TRBD1 (6 bases). Trimming removed 6 bases at V and 4 bases at J, with 18 bases between. The CDR3 sequence is 15 residues long. Germline V gives CDR1 SGHVS, CDR2 FQNEAQ. The CDR3 sequence is CASSHRQARGTEAFF. The DNA for the CDR3 is TGTGCCAGCAGTCATAGACAGGCCCGGGGCACTGAAGCTTTCTTT.

This clone was counted a few times. The V and J genes are TRBV7-3 and TRBJ2-2, with TRBD2 matching 10 bases. The CDR3 sequence is 18 residues long. Germline trimming cut 5 bases from V and 6 bases from J; bases unmatched to any gene: 15. CDR1 is SGHTA and CDR2 is FQGTGA in the germline V gene. The CDR3 here is CASSPMGPSGSGAGELFF. The CDR3 DNA is TGTGCCAGCAGCCCCATGGGGCCTAGCGGGAGTGGTGCCGGGGAGCTGTTTTTT.

This clone was counted a single time. The chain uses TRBV2 and TRBJ1-1, with a tentative D call TRBD1 (5 bases). CDR1 is SNHLY and CDR2 is FYNNEI in the germline V gene. The germline V and J ends were trimmed by 6 bases and 5 bases, with 16 bases remaining between them. The CDR3 sequence is 14 residues long. The DNA for the CDR3 is TGTGCCAGCAGGGCCAGGGCCCGGGGGACTGAAGCTTTCTTT. Its translation is CASRARARGTEAFF.

This sequence joins TRBV21-1 and TRBJ1-2; TRBD1 was called by the table and not checked on the DNA. TRBV21-1 is given as a pseudogene. The CDR3 loop spans 15 amino acids. CDR3 in amino acids: CASRLGHNTNYGYTF. Written as DNA, the CDR3 is TGTGCCAGCAGACTTGGACATAACACTAACTATGGCTACACCTTC.

This chain connects TRBV6-6 to TRBJ2-7; TRBD1 agrees at 7 bases. Germline loops: CDR1 MNHNY, CDR2 SVGAGI (reference sequence). Trimming cost V 9 bases and J 2 bases; bases outside gene matches: 4. The CDR3 consists of 12 residues. The CDR3 DNA reads TGTGCCAGTCGAGGGACAGCCTACGAGCAGTACTTC. Protein product: CASRGTAYEQYF.

The V gene is TRBV29-1, the J gene TRBJ2-2; 10 nucleotides match TRBD1. Germline CDR1 is SQVTM and CDR2 is ANQGSEA. Trimming cost V 3 bases and J 5 bases; bases outside gene matches: 3. This CDR3 contains 14 residues. The CDR3 bases are TGCAGCGTTGAGTCGGGACAGGGGACCGGGGAGCTGTTTTTT. Translation: CSVESGQGTGELFF.

The chain employs TRBV5-4 and TRBJ2-5, with D perhaps matching TRBD2 (6 bases). The CDR3 is 16 amino acids. The V end lost 0 bases, the J end lost 0 bases, and 12 bases lay between the germline ends. The germline CDR1 and CDR2 sequences are SGHNT and YYREEE (reference sequence). CDR3 nucleotides: TGTGCCAGCAGCTTGGCCTCAAGCGGGTACCAAGAGACCCAGTACTTC. As protein: CASSLASSGYQETQYF.

The V gene is TRBV7-3, the J gene TRBJ1-2; TRBD1 might be the D (6 bases). V lost 5 bases and J 2 bases, leaving 12 bases between the germline ends. The CDR3 runs to 14 residues. Germline CDR1 and CDR2: SGHTA and FQGTGA. CDR3 amino acids: CASSQGGSNYGYTF. The CDR3 nucleotides read TGTGCCAGCAGCCAAGGGGGTTCGAACTATGGCTACACCTTC.

This chain uses TRBV10-3 with TRBJ1-2, with TRBD1 matching over 9 bases. This CDR3 comprises 16 residues. Per germline, CDR1 ENHRY and CDR2 SYGVKD. V lost 4 bases to trimming and J lost 2 bases; unmatched junction nucleotides: 8. The CDR3 nucleotides are TGTGCCATCAGTGCAGGTCCCGGGACAGGGAACTATGGCTACACCTTC. It codes for CAISAGPGTGNYGYTF.

V and J are TRBV6-2 or TRBV6-3 and TRBJ2-2; 7 bases are shared with TRBD1. The trim removed 0 bases at V and 0 bases at J, leaving 7 bases unmatched. The CDR3 is made up of 18 amino acids. Per germline, CDR1 MNHEY and CDR2 SVGEGT. CDR3 residues: CASSYSLGQATNTGELFF. CDR3 nucleotides: TGTGCCAGCAGTTACTCGCTAGGACAGGCCACGAACACCGGGGAGCTGTTTTTT.

This chain joins TRBV11-2 and TRBJ2-7; D perhaps matches TRBD2 (5 bases). This CDR3 is 16 amino acids long. V was clipped by 0 bases and J by 0 bases, with 12 bases between them. Germline V gene lookup returns CDR1 SGHAT and CDR2 FQNNGV. CDR3 nucleotide sequence: TGTGCCAGCAGCTTAGATCTCGGGGAGAGCTCCTACGAGCAGTACTTC. This gives the protein CASSLDLGESSYEQYF.

The chain links TRBV11-2 to TRBJ1-5, with D perhaps matching TRBD1 (5 bases). Looked up from germline, CDR1 is SGHAT and CDR2 is FQNNGV. V shed 1 base and J shed 6 bases, with 13 bases lying between them. The CDR3 is 15 residues long. CDR3 sequence: CASSLGGRALQPQHF. The CDR3 nucleotides read TGTGCCAGCAGCTTAGGGGGCAGGGCCCTTCAGCCCCAGCATTTT.

The chain is built from TRBV14 and TRBJ2-3, with 10 bases aligning to TRBD1. Germline CDR1 and CDR2: SGHDN and FVKESK. V dropped 6 bases and J dropped 5; count of bases not matched to a gene: 14. This CDR3 is built from 17 residues. The CDR3 DNA sequence: TGTGCCAGCAGTCAGCCGCGACAGGGGGCGTTGGGAGATACGCAGTATTTT. Translating gives CASSQPRQGALGDTQYF.

The rearrangement uses TRBV4-1 and TRBJ2-2; 8 bases match TRBD1. Germline V gene sequence: CDR1 MGHRA, CDR2 YSYEKL. This CDR3 has 16 amino acids. Trimming removed 1 base from V and 2 bases from J; junction bases left unmatched: 3. The CDR3 is CASSQGRGLNTGELFF. The CDR3 DNA reads as TGCGCCAGCAGCCAAGGCAGGGGGCTTAACACCGGGGAGCTGTTTTTT.

The chain employs TRBV2 and TRBJ1-1, with 8 nucleotides matching TRBD1. Germline values: CDR1 SNHLY, CDR2 FYNNEI. The junction had 4 bases not matched to a gene; V was cut back by 4 bases and J by 0 bases. The CDR3 runs to 15 residues. The CDR3, as DNA: TGTGCCAGCAGTGCTGCAGGGGGCATGAACACTGAAGCTTTCTTT. Its protein is CASSAAGGMNTEAFF.

The chain carries TRBV19 and TRBJ2-1; TRBD1 matches at 8 bases. This CDR3 contains 15 residues. V shed 5 bases, J shed 1 base, and the junction held 4 bases outside the gene matches. Germline-derived CDR1 and CDR2 are LNHDA and SQIVND (reference sequence). CDR3 protein: CASSRTGGSYNEQFF. The CDR3 nucleotides read TGTGCCAGTAGTCGAACAGGGGGTTCCTACAATGAGCAGTTCTTC. Full variable domain (rest looked up from reference TRBV19 and TRBJ2-1): DGGITQSPKYLFRKEGQNVTLSCEQNLNHDAMYWYRQDPGQGLRLIYYSQIVNDFQKGDIAEGYSVSREKKESFPLTVTSAQKNPTAFYLCASSRTGGSYNEQFFGPGTRLTVL.

This clone was observed a handful of times. The chain carries TRBV2 and TRBJ1-2; D remains ambiguous. CDR3 length equals 12 residues. The V and J ends lost 2 bases and 7 bases respectively, with 8 bases between them. Germline CDR1 SNHLY, CDR2 FYNNEI. In DNA, the CDR3 is TGTGCCAGCAGTGAACGGTGGTCTGGCTACACCTTC. Encoded protein: CASSERWSGYTF.

The rearrangement links TRBV5-1 to TRBJ2-1; possibly TRBD2 for D (5 bases). Trimming left V 1 base short and J 7 bases short, with 12 bases between. CDR3 length: 14 amino acids. The V gene's germline CDR1 is SGHRS and CDR2 YFSETQ. The CDR3: CASSLPGLGNEQFF. CDR3 DNA sequence: TGCGCCAGCAGCTTGCCCGGACTCGGGAATGAGCAGTTCTTC.

The chain links TRBV6-2 or TRBV6-3 to TRBJ2-2; 8 positions agree with TRBD1. The CDR3 contains 18 residues. Germline CDR1 reads MNHEY; CDR2 reads SVGEGT. V was pared by 4 bases and J by 3 bases, with 13 bases of the junction left unmatched. CDR3 nucleotides: TGTGCCAGCAGTTTCCACGCTTCCCGGACAGGGTACACCGGGGAGCTGTTTTTT. Protein: CASSFHASRTGYTGELFF.

The chain recombines TRBV5-4 with TRBJ2-3, with TRBD2 matching over 9 bases. The CDR3 totals 16 residues. Looked up from germline, CDR1 is SGHNT and CDR2 is YYREEE (reference sequence). V trimming: 4 bases; J trimming: 0 bases; junction bases outside the gene matches: 6. The DNA of the CDR3 is TGTGCCAGCAGCCTAGGGACTAGCTACAGCACAGATACGCAGTATTTT. Translated: CASSLGTSYSTDTQYF. The whole variable domain, filled in from reference TRBV5-4 and TRBJ2-3, reads ETGVTQSPTHLIKTRGQQVTLRCSSQSGHNTVSWYQQALGQGPQFIFQYYREEENGRGNFPPRFSGLQFPNYSSELNVNALELDDSALYLCASSLGTSYSTDTQYFGPGTRLTVL.

V gene TRBV7-2 combines with J gene TRBJ1-3; no reliable D call. The germline V gene encodes CDR1 SGHTA and CDR2 FQGNSA. There are 13 residues in the CDR3. V lost 9 bases and J 0 bases, leaving 9 bases between the germline ends. DNA for the CDR3: TGTGCCAGTTCTTCGAGCTCTGGAAACACCATATATTTT. Its translation: CASSSSSGNTIYF. Full variable domain (outside the CDR3, taken from reference TRBV7-2 and TRBJ1-3): GAGVSQSPSNKVTEKGKDVELRCDPISGHTALYWYRQSLGQGLEFLIYFQGNSAPDKSGLPSDRFSAERTGGSVSTLTIQRTQQEDSAVYLCASSSSSGNTIYFGEGSWLTVV.

This clone was counted a single time. This sequence joins TRBV2 and TRBJ1-1; no definite D call. The germline CDR1 and CDR2 sequences are SNHLY and FYNNEI. The CDR3 length is 12 residues. Trimming removed 2 bases from V and 3 bases from J, with 4 bases in between. Written as DNA, the CDR3 is TGTGCCAGCAGTGAACACTACACTGAAGCTTTCTTT. It yields the protein CASSEHYTEAFF. Using reference TRBV2 and TRBJ1-1 for the parts outside the CDR3, the full variable domain is EPEVTQTPSHQVTQMGQEVILRCVPISNHLYFYWYRQILGQKVEFLVSFYNNEISEKSEIFDDQFSVERPDGSNFTLKIRSTKLEDSAMYFCASSEHYTEAFFGQGTRLTVV.